Listed here are 31 T cell receptor beta chains from one sample, sequenced in a study of blood T cell repertoires in COVID-19. The assay was immunoSEQ multiplex PCR, and TCRdb's table has in-frame clones only and misses some. The top ten clones hold about 7.2% of a sample with hundreds of thousands of clones, 65% to 85% of them seen once. Sequencing input: PBMCs or T cells enriched from blood (not recorded which). These receptor sequences come from a woman in her forties with acute COVID-19.

A word on this clone: No DNA is shown, since the ends of the CDR3 on it are uncertain; the CDR3 is the one TCRdb lists. This chain links TRBV29-1 with TRBJ1-2; TRBD1, the table's D call, was not compared with the DNA. The CDR3 totals 12 residues, both ends included. In germline, CDR1 is SQVTM, CDR2 ANQGSEA. The CDR3 spells CSVVGQGALNTF.

This chain joins TRBV5-1 and TRBJ2-3; D may be TRBD2 (5 bases). Trimming pared 4 bases from V and 6 bases from J, leaving 15 bases between. This CDR3 is built from 14 residues. The germline V gene encodes CDR1 SGHRS and CDR2 YFSETQ. CDR3 nucleotide sequence: TGCGCCAGCAGCCAGGAGGAAGGGATGGATACGCAGTATTTT. Protein product: CASSQEEGMDTQYF.

The chain has TRBV29-1 and TRBJ2-7; 8 nucleotides line up with TRBD1. V trimming: 6 bases; J trimming: 7 bases; junction bases outside the gene matches: 11. There are 13 residues in the CDR3. Germline CDR1 reads SQVTM; CDR2 reads ANQGSEA. CDR3 sequence: CSVGTGGSGEQYF. In DNA, the CDR3 is TGCAGCGTCGGGACAGGAGGATCGGGGGAGCAGTACTTC.

The rearrangement uses TRBV9 and TRBJ2-1, with D hard to call. The CDR3 length is 12 residues. Deletions cut 4 bases from V and 7 bases from J, with 9 bases between. CDR1 and CDR2 from the germline V gene are SGDLS and YYNGEE. This CDR3 reads CASSSISNEQFF. The CDR3 DNA sequence: TGTGCCAGCAGCTCGATCAGTAATGAGCAGTTCTTC.

The chain is built from TRBV2 and TRBJ2-1; tentative D call: TRBD1 (6 bases). The germline V and J ends were trimmed by 7 bases and 1 base, with 11 bases remaining between them. The length of the CDR3 is 14 residues. Germline-derived CDR1 and CDR2 are SNHLY and FYNNEI. CDR3: CASTGELSYNEQFF. The CDR3 bases are TGTGCCAGCACAGGGGAGTTATCCTACAATGAGCAGTTCTTC.

V is TRBV5-6 and J is TRBJ2-7; 8 nucleotides align to TRBD1. V was clipped by 2 bases and J by 4 bases; unmatched bases: 8. Looked up from germline, CDR1 is SGHDT and CDR2 is YYEEEE. The CDR3 loop spans 15 amino acids. DNA of the CDR3: TGTGCCAGCAGCTTCTCCCAGGGGGCGGGTTACGAGCAGTACTTC. Protein product: CASSFSQGAGYEQYF.

V and J are TRBV7-2 and TRBJ2-1, with D perhaps matching TRBD2 (6 bases). CDR3 length equals 12 residues. Germline lookup yields CDR1 SGHTA and CDR2 FQGNSA. The V end lost 5 bases, the J end lost 14 bases, and 16 bases lay between the germline ends. CDR3 sequence: CASSGTGAQEFF. For the CDR3, the DNA is TGTGCCAGCAGCGGCACGGGAGCTCAGGAGTTCTTC.

V is TRBV30 and J is TRBJ1-6, with D possibly matching TRBD1 (6 bases). The V gene's germline CDR1 is GTSNPN and CDR2 SVGIG (reference sequence). The CDR3 has 22 amino acids. V shed 3 bases and J shed 1 base, with 31 bases lying between them. CDR3 amino acids: CAWRKRSGTRGGHRSYNSPLHF. In DNA, the CDR3 is TGTGCCTGGAGGAAACGCTCCGGGACAAGGGGGGGGCATCGGTCCTATAATTCACCCCTCCACTTT.

This rearrangement joins TRBV14 to TRBJ1-6, with D hard to call. Per the germline V gene, CDR1 is SGHDN and CDR2 is FVKESK. Trimming cost V 3 bases and J 10 bases, with 16 bases left between them. CDR3 length: 15 amino acids. Written as DNA, the CDR3 is TGTGCCAGCAGCCAGACGAGGAAAGGAGGATCACCCCTCCACTTT. This codes for CASSQTRKGGSPLHF.

The chain employs TRBV6-5 and TRBJ1-1; D is uncertain. From germline, CDR1 is MNHEY and CDR2 SVGAGI. Trimming removed 4 bases at V and 5 bases at J, with 20 bases between. The CDR3 runs 16 residues. CDR3 sequence reads: CASSSSTREVPTEAFF. The CDR3 DNA is TGTGCCAGCAGTTCTAGTACCCGTGAGGTCCCGACTGAAGCTTTCTTT.

The genes are TRBV4-1 and TRBJ1-2; D is perhaps TRBD1 (6 bases). From germline, CDR1 is MGHRA and CDR2 YSYEKL. This CDR3 spans 13 amino acids. Trimming left V 5 bases short and J 7 bases short, with 14 bases between. CDR3 DNA sequence: TGCGCCAGCAGCTCCAGGGGATGGACTGGCTACACCTTC. It specifies CASSSRGWTGYTF.

This clone was seen repeatedly, ten times or more. This rearrangement joins TRBV6-5 to TRBJ1-6, with a tentative D call TRBD1 (5 bases). This CDR3 has 14 residues. Germline assignment: CDR1 MNHEY and CDR2 SVGAGI. Trimming removed 6 bases from V and 10 bases from J, with 16 bases in between. The CDR3: CASSPGYQVSPLHF. The CDR3 DNA is TGTGCCAGCAGCCCAGGGTACCAGGTGTCACCCCTCCACTTT.

The chain recombines TRBV19 with TRBJ1-5; D remains ambiguous. The CDR3 has 12 amino acids. Germline V gene sequence: CDR1 LNHDA, CDR2 SQIVND (reference sequence). The germline V and J ends were trimmed by 0 bases and 10 bases, with 7 bases remaining between them. CDR3 nucleotides: TGTGCCAGTAGTATAGAGGGCACTCCCCAGCATTTT. Its protein product is CASSIEGTPQHF.

The chain uses TRBV2 and TRBJ1-2; weak D call: TRBD1 (5 bases). This CDR3 region has 12 residues. Germline assignment: CDR1 SNHLY and CDR2 FYNNEI. With 6 bases removed from V and 5 bases from J, the gap between germline ends came to 10 bases. CDR3 sequence: CASRGESYGYTF. The CDR3 DNA is TGTGCCAGCAGAGGGGAATCGTATGGCTACACCTTC.

The rearrangement joins TRBV19 to TRBJ2-1; 10 nucleotides match TRBD2. The germline CDR1 and CDR2 sequences are LNHDA and SQIVND (reference sequence). Unmatched junction bases numbered 2, after V lost 2 bases and J lost 7 bases. CDR3 length equals 14 residues. CDR3 residues: CASSIPGLANEQFF. Written as DNA, the CDR3 is TGTGCCAGTAGTATACCGGGACTAGCGAATGAGCAGTTCTTC.

The chain employs TRBV5-4 and TRBJ1-2; D unclear. The germline gives CDR1 SGHNT, CDR2 YYREEE (reference sequence). V was trimmed by 4 bases and J by 4 bases, leaving 11 bases between them. The CDR3 is 13 amino acids. The CDR3 DNA is TGTGCCAGCAGCCCGGACGGACTCTATGGCTACACCTTC. This translates into CASSPDGLYGYTF.

A few counts support this clone. The DNA for the CDR3 is TGTGCCACCAGTGATTCCAGGGGTACGAGCAATCAGCCCCAGCATTTT. Protein sequence: CATSDSRGTSNQPQHF. This sequence joins TRBV24-1 and TRBJ1-5; weak D call: TRBD1 (6 bases). Per germline, CDR1 KGHDR and CDR2 SFDVKD. CDR3 length equals 16 residues. V was cut by 2 bases and J by 1 base, with 11 bases left in between.

This rearrangement joins TRBV6-5 to TRBJ1-1; D is undetermined. V was clipped by 9 bases and J by 1 base, with 18 bases between them. Germline V CDR1 and CDR2: MNHEY, SVGAGI. This CDR3 has 15 amino acids. CDR3 amino acids: CASDQRATRNTEAFF. Here the CDR3 DNA reads TGTGCCAGTGATCAGAGAGCGACCCGGAACACTGAAGCTTTCTTT.

The chain employs TRBV25-1 and TRBJ1-5, with TRBD1 as a possible D gene (5 bases). Germline V gene data show CDR1 as MGHDK and CDR2 as SYGVNS. The CDR3 extends over 14 amino acids. Trimming pared 1 base from V and 4 bases from J, leaving 8 bases between. The CDR3 is CASSESTGNQPQHF. The CDR3 nucleotides read TGTGCCAGCAGTGAATCAACAGGAAATCAGCCCCAGCATTTT.

A word on this clone: Additional DNA sequences in this sample encode the identical CDR3. The gene calls are TRBV2 and TRBJ1-5; maybe TRBD1 (5 bases). The CDR3 is 13 amino acids. Germline values: CDR1 SNHLY, CDR2 FYNNEI. V gave up 2 bases and J gave up 5 bases, with 7 bases separating them. CDR3 sequence (DNA): TGTGCCAGCAGTGAATCAGGGTATCAGCCCCAGCATTTT. Translated, it gives CASSESGYQPQHF.

J is TRBJ2-7 and V is TRBV6-5; D is unresolved. The CDR3 contains 12 residues. Germline V gene data show CDR1 as MNHEY and CDR2 as SVGAGI. Trimming took 5 bases from V and 5 from J, leaving 10 bases between them. CDR3 protein: CASSPFFDEQYF. CDR3 in DNA: TGTGCCAGCAGTCCCTTTTTCGACGAGCAGTACTTC.

This clone was picked up one time. This chain connects TRBV10-3 to TRBJ1-6, with 9 positions matching TRBD1. Germline-derived CDR1 and CDR2 are ENHRY and SYGVKD. V shed 7 bases, J shed 14 bases, and the junction held 9 bases outside the gene matches. The CDR3 has 13 residues. Here the CDR3 DNA reads TGTGCCATCAAGGGCTATGACAGGGGGGCCCTCCACTTT. Encoded protein: CAIKGYDRGALHF.

This chain joins TRBV28 and TRBJ2-1, with a tentative D call TRBD2 (5 bases). V was cut by 6 bases and J by 2 bases, with 14 bases left in between. Germline assignment: CDR1 MDHEN and CDR2 SYDVKM. This CDR3 contains 15 residues. The chain's CDR3 is CASSPDSRAYNEQFF. In DNA form, the CDR3 reads TGTGCCAGCAGCCCGGACTCCAGAGCCTACAATGAGCAGTTCTTC.

The chain links TRBV7-2 to TRBJ1-5, with D unclear. The V end was cut by 1 base, the J end by 5 bases, with 9 bases between. Germline-derived CDR1 and CDR2 are SGHTA and FQGNSA. CDR3 length: 14 residues. The CDR3, as DNA: TGTGCCAGCAGCTTAGACGGAGTCGATCAGCCCCAGCATTTT. It specifies CASSLDGVDQPQHF.

Only a few counts were recorded for this clone. The gene calls are TRBV3-1 (or the pseudogene TRBV3-2) and TRBJ1-2; no firm D call. V was trimmed by 4 bases and J by 7 bases, leaving 13 bases between them. This CDR3 is 13 amino acids long. The germline V gene has CDR1 LGHDT and CDR2 YNNKEL (reference sequence). CDR3 loop: CASSPRGRPGYTF. CDR3 sequence (DNA): TGTGCCAGCAGCCCCCGGGGTAGGCCTGGCTACACCTTC.

This chain links TRBV19 with TRBJ2-5; D may be TRBD1 (6 bases). Trimming left V 5 bases short and J 4 bases short, with 14 bases between. This CDR3 spans 14 amino acids. From germline, CDR1 is LNHDA and CDR2 SQIVND (reference sequence). For the CDR3, the DNA is TGTGCCAGTAGTGCCCGCCAGGGGTCAGAGACCCAGTACTTC. Its translation is CASSARQGSETQYF.

The V and J genes are TRBV4-3 and TRBJ2-7; 13 bases match TRBD2. V shed 4 bases, J shed 4 bases, and the junction held 1 base outside the gene matches. The CDR3 is made up of 14 amino acids. The germline V gene has CDR1 LGHNA and CDR2 YSLEER. CDR3 amino acids: CASSRGLAGYEQYF. The CDR3 region has the DNA TGCGCCAGCAGCCGGGGACTAGCGGGATACGAGCAGTACTTC.

The chain is built from TRBV18 and TRBJ1-3; 7 bases line up with TRBD1. Germline V gives CDR1 KGHSH, CDR2 LQKENI. This CDR3 contains 15 residues. J lost 0 bases, V lost 6 bases, and 5 bases had no gene match. The DNA of the CDR3 is TGTGCCAGCTCCCCTACAGGGGCCTCTGGAAACACCATATATTTT. Encoded protein: CASSPTGASGNTIYF. Full variable domain (remainder filled in from reference TRBV18 and TRBJ1-3): NAGVMQNPRHLVRRRGQEARLRCSPMKGHSHVYWYRQLPEEGLKFMVYLQKENIIDESGMPKERFSAEFPKEGPSILRIQQVVRGDSAAYFCASSPTGASGNTIYFGEGSWLTVV.

This rearrangement joins TRBV5-6 to TRBJ2-2; TRBD1 might be the D (6 bases). The CDR3 has 15 amino acids. Trimming removed 5 bases from V and 1 base from J, with 12 bases in between. The germline V gene encodes CDR1 SGHDT and CDR2 YYEEEE. CDR3 coding DNA: TGTGCCAGCAGTTCCAGGACAGTGAACACCGGGGAGCTGTTTTTT. It specifies CASSSRTVNTGELFF.

The gene calls are TRBV30 and TRBJ2-7; TRBD2 matches at 13 bases. From germline, CDR1 is GTSNPN and CDR2 SVGIG (reference sequence). Unmatched junction bases numbered 5, after V lost 2 bases and J lost 4 bases. CDR3 length: 15 amino acids. The CDR3 bases are TGTGCCTGGAGTACCGGACTAGCGGGAGAGTACGAGCAGTACTTC. Residues: CAWSTGLAGEYEQYF.

Regarding this clone: A read error may account for a junction end that differs from germline. The CDR3 spells CASSLVPGQGEKLFF. The CDR3 DNA follows: TGTGCTAGCAGCCTAGTCCCGGGACAAGGTGAAAAACTGTTTTTT. This chain uses TRBV7-7 with TRBJ1-4, with D tentatively TRBD1 (6 bases). Germline V gene sequence: CDR1 SSHAT, CDR2 FNYEAQ (reference sequence). The CDR3 is made up of 15 amino acids.